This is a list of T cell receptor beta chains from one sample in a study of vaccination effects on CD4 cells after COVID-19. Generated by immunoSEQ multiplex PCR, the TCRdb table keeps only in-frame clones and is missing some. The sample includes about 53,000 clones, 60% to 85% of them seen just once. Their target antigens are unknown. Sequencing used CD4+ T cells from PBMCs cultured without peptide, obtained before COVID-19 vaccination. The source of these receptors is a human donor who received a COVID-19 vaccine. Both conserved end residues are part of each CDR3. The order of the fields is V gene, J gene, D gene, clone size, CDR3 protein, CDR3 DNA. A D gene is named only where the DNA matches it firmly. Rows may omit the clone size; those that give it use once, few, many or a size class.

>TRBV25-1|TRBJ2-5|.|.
CASSSLLTGETQYF
TGTGCCAGCAGTTCCCTCCTGACGGGAGAGACCCAGTACTTC
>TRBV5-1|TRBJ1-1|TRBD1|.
CASSSTGGREAFF
TGCGCCAGCAGCTCCACAGGGGGGAGGGAAGCTTTCTTT
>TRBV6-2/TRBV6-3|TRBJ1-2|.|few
CASSLGTGFGYTF
TGTGCCAGCAGCCTGGGAACAGGATTTGGCTACACCTTC
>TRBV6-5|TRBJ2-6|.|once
CASTTGANVLTF
TGTGCCAGTACTACTGGGGCCAACGTCCTGACTTTC
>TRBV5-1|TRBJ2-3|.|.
CASSLQGGTDTQYF
TGCGCCAGCAGCTTACAGGGAGGCACAGATACGCAGTATTTT
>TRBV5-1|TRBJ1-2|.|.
CASSLIPDTNGYTF
TGCGCCAGCAGCTTGATACCGGACACGAATGGCTACACCTTC
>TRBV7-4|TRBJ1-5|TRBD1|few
CASSPPDRGSNQPQHF
TGTGCCAGCAGCCCCCCGGACAGGGGGAGCAATCAGCCCCAGCATTTT
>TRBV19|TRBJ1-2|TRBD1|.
CASSVNRGLYGYTF
TGTGCCAGTAGTGTAAACAGGGGGCTCTATGGCTACACCTTC
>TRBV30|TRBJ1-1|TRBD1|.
CAGLGTGGHLNTEAFF
TGTGCCGGGTTAGGGACAGGGGGACATTTGAACACTGAAGCTTTCTTT
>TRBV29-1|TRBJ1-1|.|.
CSVPGQMNTEAFF
TGCAGCGTACCGGGACAAATGAACACTGAAGCTTTCTTT
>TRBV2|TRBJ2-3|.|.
CASSERASGTDTQYF
TGTGCCAGCAGTGAGAGGGCTAGCGGCACAGATACGCAGTATTTT
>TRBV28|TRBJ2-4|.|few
CASSQIGQGLFF
TGTGCCAGCAGCCAGATAGGACAAGGGTTGTTCTTC
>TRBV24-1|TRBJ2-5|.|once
CATSDTMGSKETQYF
TGTGCCACCAGTGACACCATGGGGTCCAAAGAGACCCAGTACTTC
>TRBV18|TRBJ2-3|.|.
CASSPNRGQVTDTQYF
TGTGCCAGCTCACCAAATAGGGGACAAGTAACAGATACGCAGTATTTT
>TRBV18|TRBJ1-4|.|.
CASSPFRATGEKLFF
TGTGCCAGCTCACCATTTCGAGCGACGGGGGAAAAACTGTTTTTT
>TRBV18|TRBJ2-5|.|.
CASSPDRSIGAQYF
TGTGCCAGCTCACCCGACAGGTCAATTGGGGCCCAGTACTTC
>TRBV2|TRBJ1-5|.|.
CASGEQGNQPQHF
TGTGCCAGCGGGGAACAGGGCAATCAGCCCCAGCATTTT
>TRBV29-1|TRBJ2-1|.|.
CSHRDNNEQFF
TGCAGCCACCGGGACAACAATGAGCAGTTCTTC
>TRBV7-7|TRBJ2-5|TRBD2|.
CASSQTSGGLYF
TGTGCCAGCAGCCAGACTAGCGGGGGGCTCTACTTC
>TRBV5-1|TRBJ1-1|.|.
CASSLAATGDEAFF
TGCGCCAGCAGCTTGGCAGCCACCGGCGACGAAGCTTTCTTT
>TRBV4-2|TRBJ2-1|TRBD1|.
CASSLGTGGSNEQFF
TGTGCCAGCAGCCTAGGGACAGGGGGCTCGAATGAGCAGTTCTTC
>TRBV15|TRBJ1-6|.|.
CATNKGGYNSPLHF
TGTGCCACCAATAAGGGAGGATATAATTCACCCCTCCACTTT
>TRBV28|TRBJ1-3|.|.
CATRVARNTIYF
TGTGCCACCCGGGTCGCCCGAAACACCATATATTTT
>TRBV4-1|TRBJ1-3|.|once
CASSRPDSGNTIYF
TGCGCCAGCAGCCGACCAGACTCTGGAAACACCATATATTTT
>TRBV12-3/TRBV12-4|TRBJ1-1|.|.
CASSFKVNTEAFF
TGTGCCAGCAGTTTTAAGGTGAACACTGAAGCTTTCTTT
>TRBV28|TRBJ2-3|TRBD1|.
CASIEGQGLRTQYF
TGTGCCAGCATAGAGGGACAGGGACTTCGGACGCAGTATTTT
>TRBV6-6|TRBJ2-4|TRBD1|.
CASSSGGYTKNIQYF
TGTGCCAGCAGTTCAGGGGGCTATACCAAAAACATTCAGTACTTC
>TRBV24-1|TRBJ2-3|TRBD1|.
CASSGQGGTDTQYF
TGTGCCAGCTCGGGACAGGGAGGCACAGATACGCAGTATTTT
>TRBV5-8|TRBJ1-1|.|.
CASSLTGRRTEAFF
TGTGCCAGCAGCTTGACAGGGCGAAGGACTGAAGCTTTCTTT
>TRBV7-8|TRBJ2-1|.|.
CASSIGVYNEQFF
TGTGCCAGCAGCATCGGGGTTTACAATGAGCAGTTCTTC
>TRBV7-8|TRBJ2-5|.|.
CASSEDRLGTQYF
TGTGCCAGCAGCGAAGACAGGTTGGGGACCCAGTACTTC
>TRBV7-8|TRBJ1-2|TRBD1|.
CASSVGQGLAYGYTF
TGTGCCAGCAGCGTAGGACAGGGCTTAGCCTATGGCTACACCTTC
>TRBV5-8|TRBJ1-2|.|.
CASSLERYGYTF
TGTGCCAGCAGCTTGGAACGCTATGGCTACACCTTC
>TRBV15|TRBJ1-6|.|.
CATSREPTVSSPLHF
TGTGCCACCAGCAGAGAACCGACAGTTAGTTCACCCCTCCACTTT
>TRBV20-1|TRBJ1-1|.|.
CSASSAAVMNTEAFF
TGCAGTGCTAGTTCGGCAGCGGTAATGAACACTGAAGCTTTCTTT
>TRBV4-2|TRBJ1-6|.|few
CASSRPGGDSPLHF
TGTGCCAGCAGCCGGCCGGGTGGCGATTCACCCCTCCACTTT
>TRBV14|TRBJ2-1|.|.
CASSQDGGAGEQFF
TGTGCCAGCAGCCAAGATGGGGGGGCGGGTGAGCAGTTCTTC
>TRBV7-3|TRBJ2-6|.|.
CASSLTGGANVLTF
TGTGCCAGCAGCTTAACGGGTGGGGCCAACGTCCTGACTTTC
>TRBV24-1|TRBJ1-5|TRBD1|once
CATSEQGQGGNQPQHF
TGTGCCACCAGTGAACAGGGACAGGGGGGCAATCAGCCCCAGCATTTT
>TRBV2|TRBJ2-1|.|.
CASSDSTSTNEQFF
TGTGCCAGCAGTGACTCGACTAGTACAAATGAGCAGTTCTTC
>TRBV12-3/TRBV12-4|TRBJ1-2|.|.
CASSLTGHLHTF
TGTGCCAGCAGTCTGACAGGCCACCTGCACACCTTC
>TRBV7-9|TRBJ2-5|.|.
CASSLEALRTSETQYF
TGTGCCAGCAGCTTAGAGGCATTAAGGACATCAGAGACCCAGTACTTC
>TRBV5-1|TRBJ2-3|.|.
CASSVTDTQYF
TGCGCCAGCAGCGTAACAGATACGCAGTATTTT
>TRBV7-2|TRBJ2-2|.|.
CASSPQSTVSYGELFF
TGTGCCAGCAGCCCGCAGTCGACAGTCAGCTACGGGGAGCTGTTTTTT